What follows is one TCR beta chain and its context. The data were obtained in a study of OX40 agonist ivuxolimab in advanced cancers. Study at large: Eligibility admitted prior anti-PD-1, anti-PD-L1 or anti-CTLA-4 therapy; 35% to 40% had some. Among those treated, three patients had partial responses, one with hepatocellular carcinoma and two with cutaneous melanoma.

Deletions cut 7 bases from V and 2 bases from J, with 17 bases between. CDR3 length: 16 residues. Germline CDR1 and CDR2: LNHDA and SQIVND (reference sequence). Clones were read by immunoSEQ multiplex PCR, and TCRdb kept only the in-frame ones, dropping some. The sample has roughly 35,000 clones, 82% seen once. V is TRBV19 and J is TRBJ2-2, with unresolved D. The sample consisted of CD4+ or CD8+ T cells sorted from blood, taken in a trial of the OX40 agonist ivuxolimab. This sequence was found in an adult with an advanced solid tumor such as melanoma, head and neck, liver or kidney cancer. In DNA, the CDR3 is TGTGCCAGTACCCCCCCAAGGCAGCCCAACACCGGGGAGCTGTTTTTT. Its translation: CASTPPRQPNTGELFF.